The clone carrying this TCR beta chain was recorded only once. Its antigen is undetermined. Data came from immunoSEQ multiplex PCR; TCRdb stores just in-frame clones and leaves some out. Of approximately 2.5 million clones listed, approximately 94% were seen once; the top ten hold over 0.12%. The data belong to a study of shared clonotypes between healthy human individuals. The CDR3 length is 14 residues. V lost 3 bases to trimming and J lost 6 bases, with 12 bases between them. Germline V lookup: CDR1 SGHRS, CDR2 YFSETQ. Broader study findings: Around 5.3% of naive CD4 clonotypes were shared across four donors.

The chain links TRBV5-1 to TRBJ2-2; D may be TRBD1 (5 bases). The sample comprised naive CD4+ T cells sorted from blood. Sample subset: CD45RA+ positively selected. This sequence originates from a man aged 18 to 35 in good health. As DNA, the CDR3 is TGCGCCAGCAGCTCCGACAGCCTGGCCGGGGAGCTGTTTTTT. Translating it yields CASSSDSLAGELFF.